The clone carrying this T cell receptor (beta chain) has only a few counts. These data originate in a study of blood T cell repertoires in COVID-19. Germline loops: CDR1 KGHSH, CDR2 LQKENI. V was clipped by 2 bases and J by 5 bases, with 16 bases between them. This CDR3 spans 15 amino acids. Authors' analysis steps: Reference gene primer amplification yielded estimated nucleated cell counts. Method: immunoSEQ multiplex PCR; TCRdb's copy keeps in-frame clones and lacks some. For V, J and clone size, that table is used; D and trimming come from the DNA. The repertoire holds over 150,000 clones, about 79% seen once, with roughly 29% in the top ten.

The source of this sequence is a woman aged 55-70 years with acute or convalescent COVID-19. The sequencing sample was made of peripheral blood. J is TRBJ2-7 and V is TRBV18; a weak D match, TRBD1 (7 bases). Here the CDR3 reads CASSPSSQGGNEQYF. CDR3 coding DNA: TGTGCCAGCTCACCATCCAGTCAGGGGGGTAACGAGCAGTACTTC.